This is a list of T cell receptor beta chains from one sample in a study of blood T cell repertoires in COVID-19. The table came from immunoSEQ multiplex PCR; TCRdb's copy has only in-frame clones and leaves some out. This sample has approximately 200,000 clones, with 75% to 85% found just once. Source material: peripheral blood. These receptors all stem from a woman between 40 and 55 years old with COVID-19, enrolled during active disease. Both conserved end residues are part of each CDR3. A D gene is named only where the DNA matches it firmly. Clone sizes are given selectively: once, few, many, or a class where the clone is expanded.

v_call	d_call	clone_size	j_call	cdr3_nt	cdr3_aa
TRBV2	TRBD1	-	TRBJ1-1	TGTGCCAGCACCGCAGAGACAGGGGTAGCTTTCTTT	CASTAETGVAFF
TRBV5-4	-	-	TRBJ2-2	TGTGCCAGCAGCCCCGGCGGAATGAACACCGGGGAGCTGTTTTTT	CASSPGGMNTGELFF
TRBV11-2	-	-	TRBJ2-4	TGTGCCAGCAGCTTCGGCAGGGGAAACATTCAGTACTTC	CASSFGRGNIQYF
TRBV29-1	-	few	TRBJ1-1	TGCAGCGTTGAATCCCAGGGTGGCACTGAAGCTTTCTTT	CSVESQGGTEAFF
TRBV5-6	TRBD1	few	TRBJ1-6	TGTGCCAGCAGCTTGATTGACAGGGGGCACTCACCCCTCCACTTT	CASSLIDRGHSPLHF
TRBV7-9	TRBD2	-	TRBJ2-2	TGTGCCAGCAGCCCCAGCGGGAGCACCGGGGAGCTGTTTTTT	CASSPSGSTGELFF
TRBV10-3	-	few	TRBJ1-4	TGTGCCAGCAGACTAGGAGAAAAACTGTTTTTT	CASRLGEKLFF
TRBV30	-	-	TRBJ1-5	TGTGCCTGGAGTGCCTCTAGGAGCTCCGATAGCAATCAGCCCCAGCATTTT	CAWSASRSSDSNQPQHF
TRBV6-5	-	-	TRBJ2-3	TGTGCCACGCAGATCACAGATACGCAGTATTTT	CATQITDTQYF
TRBV3-1/TRBV3-2	-	-	TRBJ1-6	TGTGCCAGCAGCCAAGGGACGGGACTAGGTAATTCACCCCTCCACTTT	CASSQGTGLGNSPLHF
TRBV7-9	-	-	TRBJ2-7	TGTGCCAGCAGCCGAGGAGCTATTATGCAGTACTTC	CASSRGAIMQYF
TRBV5-5	-	-	TRBJ1-2	TGTGCCAGCAGCTTGGCCGTCGTTAACTATGGCTACACCTTC	CASSLAVVNYGYTF
TRBV4-2	-	many	TRBJ2-3	TGTGCCAGCAGCCAAGATAGGGGGGGGGCCACAGATACGCAGTATTTT	CASSQDRGGATDTQYF
TRBV4-2	-	-	TRBJ1-5	TGTGCCAGCAGCCCAAGTGCACAGGCCTCAAATCAGCCCCAGCATTTT	CASSPSAQASNQPQHF
TRBV15	-	-	TRBJ2-7	TGTGCCACCAGCAGAGAAGGACCGGGAGCCGCTACCTACGAGCAGTACTTC	CATSREGPGAATYEQYF
TRBV3-1/TRBV3-2	-	-	TRBJ2-7	TGTGCCAGCAGCCTCGCAGGGGGGCACGAGCAGTACTTC	CASSLAGGHEQYF
TRBV4-3	-	-	TRBJ1-2	TGCGCCAGCAGCCACCCCTCCCGAGGGTATGGCTACACCTTC	CASSHPSRGYGYTF
TRBV19	-	many	TRBJ1-5	TGTGCCAGTAGTAACGGGAGACAGCCCCAGCATTTT	CASSNGRQPQHF
TRBV10-3	-	once	TRBJ2-7	TGTGCCATCAGTGAAGGACATCAGCAGTACTTC	CAISEGHQQYF
TRBV7-9	-	once	TRBJ2-3	TGTGCCAGCAGCTTAGGGAATAGCGGACATACGCAGTATTTT	CASSLGNSGHTQYF
TRBV5-1	TRBD2	-	TRBJ2-1	TGCGCCAGCAGTCTCGCGGGAGGGCCAGGTGAGCAGTTCTTC	CASSLAGGPGEQFF
TRBV5-5	TRBD1	few	TRBJ2-7	TGTGCCAGCAGCTGGTCCGCGGGACAGGGGAACAACGAGCAGTACTTC	CASSWSAGQGNNEQYF
TRBV11-2	TRBD2	-	TRBJ2-5	TGTGCCAGCAGCTGGGGGGGAACTGAGACCCAGTACTTC	CASSWGGTETQYF
TRBV4-2	-	-	TRBJ2-5	TGTGCCAGCAGCCAAGACGGGGGGCGAGAGACCCAGTACTTC	CASSQDGGRETQYF
TRBV6-2/TRBV6-3	TRBD2	-	TRBJ2-1	TGTGCCAGCAGTTTGCTAGCGGGGGGGCCCTATGAGCAGTTCTTC	CASSLLAGGPYEQFF
TRBV18	TRBD1	-	TRBJ1-2	TGTGCCAGCGGTGGGACAGAGGGCTACACCTTC	CASGGTEGYTF
TRBV12-3/TRBV12-4	-	-	TRBJ2-7	TGTGCCAGCAGCCTGAGCCACGAGCAGTACTTC	CASSLSHEQYF
TRBV9	-	-	TRBJ1-2	TGTGCCAGCACCGGGGGAGAGGGCTATGGCTACACCTTC	CASTGGEGYGYTF
TRBV18	-	few	TRBJ1-3	TGTGCCAGCTCACCACGACAGTTACCTGGAAACACCATATATTTT	CASSPRQLPGNTIYF
TRBV7-9	TRBD1	-	TRBJ1-2	TGTGCCAGCAGCGTACTACAGGGGAATGGCTACACCTTC	CASSVLQGNGYTF
TRBV18	TRBD2	-	TRBJ2-1	TGTGCCAGCTCAAGCGGGAGTGGCAATGAGCAGTTCTTC	CASSSGSGNEQFF
TRBV7-6	TRBD1	-	TRBJ1-6	TGTGCCAGCAGCCGTACAGGGGATTCACCCCTCCACTTT	CASSRTGDSPLHF
TRBV24-1	-	-	TRBJ2-1	TGTGCCACCAGTGCCACTTCTTACAATGAGCAGTTCTTC	CATSATSYNEQFF
TRBV7-2	-	-	TRBJ2-1	TGTGCCAGCAGCCCTATCCTAAAAGGCAGGGCTAAGTTCTTC	CASSPILKGRAKFF
TRBV7-2	-	few	TRBJ2-1	TGTGCCAGCAGCTTAATTGACTGGCCCAATGAGCAGTTCTTC	CASSLIDWPNEQFF
TRBV19	-	-	TRBJ1-6	TGTGCCAGTAGGACAACAGGACAAGGTTCACCCCTCCACTTT	CASRTTGQGSPLHF
TRBV7-9	-	-	TRBJ2-1	TGTGCCAGCAGCTTAGAGACTTACGGGGATGAGCAGTTCTTC	CASSLETYGDEQFF